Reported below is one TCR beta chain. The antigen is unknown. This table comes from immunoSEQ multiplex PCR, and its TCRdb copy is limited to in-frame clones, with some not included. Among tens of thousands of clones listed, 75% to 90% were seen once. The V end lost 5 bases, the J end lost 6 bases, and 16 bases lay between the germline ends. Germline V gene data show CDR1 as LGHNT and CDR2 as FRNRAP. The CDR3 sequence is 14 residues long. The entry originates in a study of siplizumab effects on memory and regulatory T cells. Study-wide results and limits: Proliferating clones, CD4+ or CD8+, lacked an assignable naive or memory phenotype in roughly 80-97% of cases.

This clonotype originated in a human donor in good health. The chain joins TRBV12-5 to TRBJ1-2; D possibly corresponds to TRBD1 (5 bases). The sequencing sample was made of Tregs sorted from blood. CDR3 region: CASGPVPQVDGYTF. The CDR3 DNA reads TGTGCTAGTGGTCCCGTCCCACAGGTTGATGGCTACACCTTC.